This TCR beta chain was retrieved from a study of blood T cell repertoires in COVID-19. Whole-study context: Researchers got acute and convalescent COVID-19 samples from the United States, Italy and Spain. T cells, B-cell-depleted T cells, or PBMCs provided the cDNA or gDNA that served as material.

Trimming cost V 3 bases and J 6 bases, with 3 bases left between them. The germline CDR1 and CDR2 sequences are SEHNR and FQNEAQ (reference sequence). This CDR3 spans 10 amino acids. Under the authors' procedure: Amplification of reference gene primers provided the estimated nucleated cell counts. The table came from immunoSEQ multiplex PCR; TCRdb's copy has only in-frame clones and leaves some out. For V, J and clone size, that table is used; D and trimming come from the DNA. The sample includes around 260,000 clones, more than 90% of them seen just once. Sequenced input: peripheral blood. The receptor comes from a person aged 18 to 35 with COVID-19, enrolled during active disease. The chain carries TRBV7-9 and TRBJ2-7, with D unresolved. CDR3 protein: CASSFVEQYF. CDR3 in DNA: TGTGCCAGCAGCTTCGTCGAGCAGTACTTC.